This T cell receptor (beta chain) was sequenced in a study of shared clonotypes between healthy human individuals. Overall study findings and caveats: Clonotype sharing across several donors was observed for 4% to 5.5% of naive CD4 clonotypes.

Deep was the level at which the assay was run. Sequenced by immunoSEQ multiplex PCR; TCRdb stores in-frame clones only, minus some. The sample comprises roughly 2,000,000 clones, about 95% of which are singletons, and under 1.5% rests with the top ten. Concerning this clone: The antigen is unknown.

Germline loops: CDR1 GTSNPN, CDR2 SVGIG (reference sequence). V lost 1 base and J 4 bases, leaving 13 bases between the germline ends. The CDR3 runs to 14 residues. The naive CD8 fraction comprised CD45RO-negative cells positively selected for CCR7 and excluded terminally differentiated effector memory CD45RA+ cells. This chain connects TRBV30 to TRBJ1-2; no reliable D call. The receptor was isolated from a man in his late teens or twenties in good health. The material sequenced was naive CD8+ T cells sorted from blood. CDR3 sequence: CAWSADRSSYGYTF. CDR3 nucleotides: TGTGCCTGGAGTGCGGACCGGAGTAGCTATGGCTACACCTTC.